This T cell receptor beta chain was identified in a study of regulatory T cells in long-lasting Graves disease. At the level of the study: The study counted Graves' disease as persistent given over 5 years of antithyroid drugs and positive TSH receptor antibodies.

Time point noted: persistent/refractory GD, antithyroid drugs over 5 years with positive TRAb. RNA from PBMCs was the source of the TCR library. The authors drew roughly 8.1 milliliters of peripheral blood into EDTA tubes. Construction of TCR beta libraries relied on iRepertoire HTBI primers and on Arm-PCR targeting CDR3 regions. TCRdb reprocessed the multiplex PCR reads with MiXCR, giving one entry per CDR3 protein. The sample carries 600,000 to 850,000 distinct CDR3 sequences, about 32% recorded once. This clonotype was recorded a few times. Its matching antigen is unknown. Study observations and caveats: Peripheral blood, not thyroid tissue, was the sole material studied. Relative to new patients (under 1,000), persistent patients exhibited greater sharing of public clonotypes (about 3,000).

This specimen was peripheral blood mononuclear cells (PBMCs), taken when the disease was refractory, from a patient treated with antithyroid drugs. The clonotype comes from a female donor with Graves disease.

The CDR3 DNA sequence: TGTGCCAGCAGTTTAGAGATCCCGGGGGGGGGGGAGACCCAGTACTTC. The encoded protein is CASSLEIPGGGETQYF. The chain couples TRBV27 to TRBJ2-5; 8 nucleotides line up with TRBD2. Germline V gene lookup returns CDR1 MNHEY and CDR2 SMNVEV (reference sequence). Trimming cost V 2 bases and J 5 bases; bases outside gene matches: 10. This CDR3 region has 16 residues.